These 4 T cell receptor beta chains came from one sample sequenced in a study of cytomegalovirus exposure and HLA in healthy donors. PCR amplification relied on 60 Vbeta primers (plus 13 Jbeta primers). The method was immunoSEQ multiplex PCR; TCRdb's version includes in-frame clones alone and lacks a portion of them. In the table there are about 120,000 clones, 55% to 65% of which are singletons. Sequencing was carried out using PBMCs. The receptor set was obtained from a woman aged 25-40 years in good health and CMV-seronegative.

The chain joins TRBV6-5 to TRBJ1-5; perhaps TRBD1 as D (5 bases). Deletions cut 0 bases from V and 6 bases from J, with 15 bases between. The CDR3 length is 16 residues. The germline V gene has CDR1 MNHEY and CDR2 SVGAGI. This chain's CDR3 is CASSYSGRLGGQPQHF. The CDR3 bases are TGTGCCAGCAGTTACTCGGGACGGCTGGGAGGTCAGCCCCAGCATTTT.

The CDR3 spells CASSPPGGWWYF. The CDR3 DNA reads TGTGCCAGCAGCCCCCCCGGGGGGTGGTGGTACTTC. The rearrangement joins TRBV7-9 to TRBJ2-4; 7 positions agree with TRBD2. CDR1 SEHNR and CDR2 FQNEAQ come from the germline V gene (reference sequence). This CDR3 spans 12 amino acids. The junction had 10 bases not matched to a gene; V was cut back by 5 bases and J by 15 bases.

This rearrangement joins TRBV7-9 to TRBJ2-7; 8 bases are a match to TRBD1. Germline V CDR1 and CDR2: SEHNR, FQNEAQ (reference sequence). CDR3 length: 16 amino acids. V lost 1 base and J lost 6; bases outside the gene matches: 11. CDR3 DNA sequence: TGTGCCAGCAGCTTAGTTCCAGGGGGCGAGCTTTGCGAGCAGTACTTC. Residues: CASSLVPGGELCEQYF.

The chain recombines TRBV6-5 with TRBJ1-5; TRBD1 aligns across 9 bases. CDR3 length equals 13 residues. V lost 5 bases and J lost 5; bases outside the gene matches: 1. Germline values: CDR1 MNHEY, CDR2 SVGAGI. The CDR3 region has the DNA TGTGCCAGCAGTGGGGACAGGGATCAGCCCCAGCATTTT. Translated, it gives CASSGDRDQPQHF.